Included here is one T cell receptor beta chain sequence, with context. These data come from a study of blood T cell repertoires in COVID-19. Turning to the study itself: Spain, Italy and the United States supplied samples that represented acute and convalescent COVID-19. PBMCs, B-cell-depleted T cells, or T cells provided the cDNA or gDNA that made up the material.

In the study's own analysis: Estimated nucleated cell counts came from reference gene primer amplification. Data came from immunoSEQ multiplex PCR; TCRdb stores just in-frame clones and leaves some out. V, J and clone size are those of that table, while D and trimming were read from the DNA. The table includes some 82,000 clones, around 92% detected once. The CDR3 consists of 11 residues. Trimming took off 6 bases at V and 9 bases at J, with 12 bases between the two ends. CDR1 and CDR2 (germline): DFQATT, SNEGSKA (reference sequence). The V call is TRBV20-1, the J call TRBJ2-1; tentatively, D is TRBD1 (5 bases). The material sequenced was peripheral blood. This TCR derives from a woman aged 45-60 years in a cohort sampled during active COVID-19. CDR3 residues: CSARGNSEQFF. The DNA for the CDR3 is TGCAGTGCAAGGGGCAATTCTGAGCAGTTCTTC.